A single TCR beta chain is shown here with its context. What it binds is not known. CD4+ T cells from unexposed donors were obtained before the COVID-19 pandemic (2011-2018). CD4+ T cells were isolated from the cells after about nine days of culture. The data stem from a study of CD4 T cells in relation to SARS-CoV-2 and coronaviruses. Overall study context: ViraFEST: roughly ten-day antigen culture of PBMCs, then TCR beta CDR3 sequencing. The HLA restriction of the shared crossreactive spike epitopes was mapped.

Points from the study as a whole: Monoreactive clones expanded significantly more to SARS-CoV-2 than crossreactive clones did. The cross-reactivity analysis covered only spike protein, not other viral proteins.

TCRdb keeps only in-frame clones here, not all; method: immunoSEQ multiplex PCR. Altogether about 17,000 clones are present, more than 75% being singletons, with the ten largest covering about 33%. The CDR3 is made up of 13 amino acids. V was shortened by 1 base and J by 7 bases, with 10 bases between the two germline ends. Per the germline V gene, CDR1 is SGHTA and CDR2 is FQGNSA. V usage is TRBV7-2 and J usage is TRBJ1-2; D ambiguous. The sequenced sample consisted of CD4+ T cells from PBMCs, cultured in vitro. This TCR came from a human donor in good health. The CDR3 DNA reads TGTGCCAGCAGCTTAGGTGTGCGGGTTGGCTACACCTTC. It yields the protein CASSLGVRVGYTF.